The TCR beta chain under discussion was sequenced for a study of glioma-infiltrating T cells. The germline CDR1 and CDR2 sequences are SGHTA and FQGNSA. This CDR3 contains 12 residues. V was clipped by 6 bases and J by 2 bases, with 8 bases between them. This clonotype has ten or more counts. Its cognate antigen is unknown. TCR alpha and beta CDR3 regions were amplified from RNA using iRepertoire nested multiplex PCR. Tissue mRNA or PBMC total RNA, about 85-400 ng, went into one-step reverse transcription and amplification. TCRdb independently ran MiXCR on the multiplex PCR reads; one entry per CDR3 protein. The table has fewer than 200,000 distinct CDR3 sequences, 30% to 40% seen once. Regarding the study as a whole: Gliomas, especially low-grade, showed above-expected tissue-blood divergence; non-neoplastic patients showed below. Tissue and blood shared very few CDR3 sequences.

The receptor was isolated from a human donor with low-grade glioma or glioblastoma, undergoing nonglioma brain surgery, or in good health (not recorded which). Sequencing was carried out using glioma tissue, nonneoplastic brain tissue, or PBMCs (not recorded which). The gene calls are TRBV7-2 and TRBJ2-7; no definite D call. The CDR3: CASSPQTYEQYF. The CDR3 region has the DNA TGTGCCAGCAGTCCTCAAACCTACGAGCAGTACTTC.